One sample yielded the 9 T cell receptor beta chains listed below, sequenced in a study of blood T cell repertoires in COVID-19. Sequencing was performed with immunoSEQ multiplex PCR; in TCRdb, only in-frame clones are kept and a portion is missing. The table records 300,000 or so clones, around four fifths of them present only once. Source material: peripheral blood. These receptors originate from a woman in her forties or fifties with active or convalescent COVID-19.

The chain combines TRBV19 with TRBJ2-7, with TRBD2 as a possible D gene (5 bases). The germline V gene has CDR1 LNHDA and CDR2 SQIVND (reference sequence). The V end was cut by 5 bases, the J end by 1 base, with 9 bases between. The CDR3 sequence is 13 residues long. CDR3 sequence (DNA): TGTGCCAGTAGTGCGGACTCTTCCTACGAGCAGTACTTC. Translated, it gives CASSADSSYEQYF. The whole variable domain, remainder taken from reference TRBV19 and TRBJ2-7, is DGGITQSPKYLFRKEGQNVTLSCEQNLNHDAMYWYRQDPGQGLRLIYYSQIVNDFQKGDIAEGYSVSREKKESFPLTVTSAQKNPTAFYLCASSADSSYEQYFGPGTRLTVT.

V gene TRBV30 combines with J gene TRBJ1-1, with TRBD1 as a possible D gene (5 bases). V lost 2 bases and J 2 bases, leaving 15 bases between the germline ends. The CDR3 loop spans 15 amino acids. Germline-derived CDR1 and CDR2 are GTSNPN and SVGIG (reference sequence). The CDR3 DNA is TGTGCCTGGAGTTCACCTGGGGCTGCCAACACTGAAGCTTTCTTT. Residues: CAWSSPGAANTEAFF.

This clone was seen only once. This chain connects TRBV19 to TRBJ2-1; 9 bases are shared with TRBD2. J was trimmed by 5 bases and V by 5 bases; bases with no gene match: 10. The CDR3 covers 16 residues. Germline CDR1 and CDR2: LNHDA and SQIVND (reference sequence). The CDR3 here is CASSLPGGTSHNEQFF. CDR3 DNA sequence: TGTGCCAGTAGTCTGCCCGGAGGGACTAGCCACAATGAGCAGTTCTTC.

The chain links TRBV30 to TRBJ1-1; no definite D call. V lost 2 bases and J lost 2, with 9 bases in between. Germline CDR1 and CDR2: GTSNPN and SVGIG (reference sequence). The CDR3 sequence is 13 residues long. The CDR3 loop is CAWSREENTEAFF. In DNA, the CDR3 is TGTGCCTGGAGTAGGGAGGAAAACACTGAAGCTTTCTTT.

The chain recombines TRBV15 with TRBJ1-5; the D is unclear. This CDR3 has 14 amino acids. V was trimmed by 0 bases and J by 6 bases, leaving 9 bases between them. Germline V gene data show CDR1 as LNHNV and CDR2 as YYDKDF (reference sequence). The CDR3 reads CATSRDKSSQPQHF. The CDR3 DNA reads as TGTGCCACCAGCAGAGATAAATCGTCTCAGCCCCAGCATTTT.

V is TRBV27 and J is TRBJ2-3; 8 bases map to TRBD2. V lost 5 bases, J lost 8 bases, and 3 bases stayed unmatched. This CDR3 is built from 12 residues. Germline loops: CDR1 MNHEY, CDR2 SMNVEV (reference sequence). The CDR3 loop reads CASSPRGGTQYF. In DNA form, the CDR3 reads TGTGCCAGCAGTCCCCGGGGGGGTACGCAGTATTTT.

The table lists this clone with a few counts. The rearrangement joins TRBV29-1 to TRBJ1-2; 9 positions agree with TRBD1. This CDR3 has 17 amino acids. In germline, CDR1 is SQVTM, CDR2 ANQGSEA. The J segment lost 8 bases and the V segment lost 2 bases, leaving 18 bases of the junction unmatched. CDR3 sequence reads: CSVEWAPRDRVHRGYTF. In DNA, the CDR3 is TGCAGCGTTGAATGGGCCCCCCGGGACAGGGTTCACCGCGGCTACACCTTC.

The chain uses TRBV9 and TRBJ2-1; 9 nucleotides agree with TRBD2. Germline V gives CDR1 SGDLS, CDR2 YYNGEE. The CDR3 loop spans 14 amino acids. V lost 4 bases and J lost 8; bases outside the gene matches: 7. The CDR3 DNA sequence: TGTGCCAGCAGCCTGGGACTAGCCTTTGATGAGCAGTTCTTC. This gives the protein CASSLGLAFDEQFF.

This clone was seen more than once but under ten times. The chain is built from TRBV19 and TRBJ1-1, with 7 bases fitting TRBD1. J gave up 12 bases and V 6 bases, and 16 bases lay outside the gene matches. The CDR3 extends over 14 amino acids. Germline lookup yields CDR1 LNHDA and CDR2 SQIVND (reference sequence). The CDR3 coding sequence is TGTGCCAGTAGGGAGGGGGCGCAGGGGCTGATGACTTTCTTT. It encodes CASREGAQGLMTFF.